This T cell receptor beta chain was retrieved from a study of CXCR3-negative and CXCR3-positive naive CD8 T cells. Sorting yielded triplicates of approximately 300,000 cells for each CD8+ T cell subset. Study-level results: Researchers reported similar TRBV-TRBJ usage in naive CXCR3-negative and CXCR3-positive cells, though memory differed. Both naive subsets had comparably high diversity; memory CD8+ cells much lower. Naive subsets showed comparable surface CD5, and TCR interaction strength was also inferred from TRB CDR3 physicochemistry.

5' RACE that incorporated UMI labels was used to prepare the TRB cDNA libraries. TCRdb reprocessed the 5' RACE reads and keeps a single row for each CDR3 protein, giving no DNA. In total, the table holds tens of thousands of distinct CDR3 sequences. Comments on this clonotype: Its target is unknown.

The CDR3 extends over 12 amino acids. CDR1 is SNHLY and CDR2 is FYNNEI in the germline V gene. The specimen was memory CD8+ T cells from blood. This rearrangement joins TRBV2 to TRBJ1-5. The sequence was collected from a human donor in good health. Some clones in this sample may be carry-over from other donors' samples. CDR3 protein: CASSEFNQPQHF.